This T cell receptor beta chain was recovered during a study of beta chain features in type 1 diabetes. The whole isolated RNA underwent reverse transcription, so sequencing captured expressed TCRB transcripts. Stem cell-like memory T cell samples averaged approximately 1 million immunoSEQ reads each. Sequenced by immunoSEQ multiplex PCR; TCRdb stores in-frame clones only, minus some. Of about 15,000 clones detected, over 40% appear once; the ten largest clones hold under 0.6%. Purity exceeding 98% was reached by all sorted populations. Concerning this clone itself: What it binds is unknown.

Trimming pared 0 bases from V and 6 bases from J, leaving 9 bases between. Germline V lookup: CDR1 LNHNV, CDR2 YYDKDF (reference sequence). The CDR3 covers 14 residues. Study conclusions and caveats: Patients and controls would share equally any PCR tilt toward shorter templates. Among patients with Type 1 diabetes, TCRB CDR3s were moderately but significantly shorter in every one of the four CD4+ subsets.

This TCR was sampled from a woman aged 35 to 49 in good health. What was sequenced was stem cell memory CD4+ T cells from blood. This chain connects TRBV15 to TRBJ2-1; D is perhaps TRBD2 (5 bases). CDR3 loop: CATSRDLAGNEQFF. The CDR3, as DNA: TGTGCCACCAGCAGAGATCTTGCGGGCAATGAGCAGTTCTTC.